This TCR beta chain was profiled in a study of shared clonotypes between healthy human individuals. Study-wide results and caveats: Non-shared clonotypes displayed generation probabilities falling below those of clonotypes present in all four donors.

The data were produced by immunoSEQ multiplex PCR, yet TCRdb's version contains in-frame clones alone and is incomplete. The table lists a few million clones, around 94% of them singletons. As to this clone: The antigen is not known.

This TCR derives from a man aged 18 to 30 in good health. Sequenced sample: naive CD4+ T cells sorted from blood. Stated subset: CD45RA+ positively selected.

CDR3 loop: CASSSSSGGDQETQYF. CDR3 bases: TGTGCCAGCAGTTCCAGTAGCGGGGGGGACCAAGAGACCCAGTACTTC. The chain recombines TRBV6-7 with TRBJ2-5; 11 nucleotides align to TRBD2. TRBV6-7 is sorted into the ORF group, with uncertain function. With V trimmed by 4 bases and J by 0 bases, 4 bases remained unmatched. The CDR3 covers 16 residues.